This is a list of T cell receptor beta chains from one sample in a study of OX40 agonist ivuxolimab in advanced cancers. Assay used: immunoSEQ multiplex PCR; TCRdb lists only in-frame clones, some missing. This repertoire shows some 91,000 clones, over 75% found once; its top ten account for around 4.5%. The source material was CD4+ or CD8+ T cells sorted from blood, sampled in a trial of the OX40 agonist ivuxolimab. The receptors were gathered from an adult with an advanced solid tumor such as melanoma, head and neck, liver or kidney cancer. Both conserved end residues are part of each CDR3. A D gene is named only where the DNA matches it firmly.

J gene	D gene	V gene	CDR3 DNA	CDR3 protein
TRBJ1-1	TRBD1	TRBV5-6	TGTGCCAGCAGCTTGTTGGGACAGGGGGCTGTGAACACTGAAGCTTTCTTT	CASSLLGQGAVNTEAFF
TRBJ2-5	TRBD2	TRBV19	TGTGCCAGTAGTATCGGGGGGGGAGTGTTGGAGACCCAGTACTTC	CASSIGGGVLETQYF
TRBJ1-1	-	TRBV29-1	TGCAGCGTTGTTGGTGAGGGGATCACTGAAGCTTTCTTT	CSVVGEGITEAFF
TRBJ2-1	-	TRBV5-1	TGCGCCAGCAGCTTATCAAGACAAAACCACAATGAGCAGTTCTTC	CASSLSRQNHNEQFF
TRBJ1-1	-	TRBV11-2	TGTGCCAGCAGCTTAGGGGTTAGCTCATTAAACGGGGCTTTCTTT	CASSLGVSSLNGAFF
TRBJ2-7	TRBD2	TRBV14	TGTGCCAGCAGCCAAGAGACGGGAGGCCTCTCCTACGAGCAGTACTTC	CASSQETGGLSYEQYF
TRBJ1-2	-	TRBV5-1	TGTGCCAGCACCAAAAACTTGGGGGACGGCTACACCTTC	CASTKNLGDGYTF
TRBJ1-2	-	TRBV28	TGTGCCAGCAGTTTACCCAGGGAAGGCTACACCTTC	CASSLPREGYTF
TRBJ2-7	TRBD2	TRBV29-1	TGCAGCGTGAGCGGGAGGGCCTCGGGTGAGCAGTACTTC	CSVSGRASGEQYF
TRBJ1-5	-	TRBV5-1	TGCGCCAGCAGCCGGGACGGGGTAAATCAGCCCCAGCATTTT	CASSRDGVNQPQHF